The next 22 T cell receptor beta chains were all read from a single sample in a study of molecular identifiers for immune sequencing clone quantification. TCRdb re-analysed the PCR reads in MiXCR, keeping a single row per CDR3 protein. The repertoire holds fewer than 45,000 distinct CDR3 sequences, with about 24% as singletons. Material: naive CD8+ T cells from blood, with Jurkat cell RNA spiked in. Subset here: FACS-sorted CD8+CD4-CCR7+CD45RA+ naive T cells. These receptors originate from a human donor in good health. Some libraries in this study had Jurkat cell RNA spiked in.

The chain carries TRBV15 and TRBJ2-3; D assignment may be TRBD1 or TRBD2 (5 bases each). Germline V gene sequence: CDR1 LNHNV, CDR2 YYDKDF (reference sequence). V dropped 2 bases and J dropped 2 bases, with 14 bases sitting between them. CDR3 length: 16 amino acids. CDR3 amino acids: CATSRRDGGYTDTQYF. The DNA for the CDR3 is TGTGCCACCAGCAGAAGGGACGGAGGTTACACAGATACGCAGTATTTT.

Many counts were recorded for this clonotype. Here the CDR3 reads CASSQDLQGGGNPNYGYTF. CDR3 nucleotide sequence: TGCGCCAGCAGCCAAGATCTTCAGGGAGGGGGCAACCCCAACTATGGCTACACCTTC. The chain has TRBV4-1 and TRBJ1-2; the match to TRBD1 covers 7 bases. CDR3 length: 19 amino acids. The germline CDR1 and CDR2 sequences are MGHRA and YSYEKL. Trimming at V came to 0 bases and at J to 2 bases, leaving 15 bases not matched to a gene.

This clonotype has a single count. This chain connects TRBV12-3 or TRBV12-4 to TRBJ2-3, with D possibly being TRBD1 or TRBD2 (6 bases each). The V end lost 0 bases, the J end lost 5 bases, and 15 bases lay between the germline ends. The CDR3 sequence is 16 residues long. CDR3 sequence (DNA): TGTGCCAGCAGTTTAGCCGGAGAGGGGGGAGGAGATACGCAGTATTTT. Translating gives CASSLAGEGGGDTQYF.

This clonotype was detected many times. This sequence joins TRBV11-1 and TRBJ1-5; D might be TRBD1 (6 bases). Per the germline V gene, CDR1 is SGHAT and CDR2 is FQDESV (reference sequence). The CDR3 sequence is 16 residues long. The V and J ends lost 5 bases and 5 bases respectively, with 19 bases between them. The CDR3 region has the DNA TGTGCCAGCAGCCTGAGGTGTCGCAGGGGCTATCAGCCCCAGCATTTT. Protein: CASSLRCRRGYQPQHF.

In the case of this clonotype: This may come from a read error, since a much larger clone is one base off. The CDR3 does not end in the conserved phenylalanine or tryptophan, so this is likely a read error. The chain couples TRBV5-6 to TRBJ2-1; D is undetermined. Looked up from germline, CDR1 is SGHDT and CDR2 is YYEEEE. CDR3 length: 12 amino acids. Trimming cost V 0 bases and J 9 bases, with 7 bases left between them. CDR3 coding DNA: TGTGCCAGCAGCTTGGCCTCTCCTGAGCAGTTCTCC. This translates into CASSLASPEQFS.

The table lists this clonotype with many counts. The chain joins TRBV28 to TRBJ1-1, with D unresolved. CDR1 and CDR2 from the germline V gene are MDHEN and SYDVKM. The CDR3 runs to 13 residues. V lost 8 bases to trimming and J lost 5 bases, with 15 bases between them. The CDR3, as DNA: TGTGCCAGCCGGGGATCCGGGTTGACTGAAGCTTTCTTT. Translated: CASRGSGLTEAFF.

With regard to this clonotype: Given a much more abundant clone one base away, this may be a read error. The chain carries TRBV4-1 and TRBJ2-5; D is possibly TRBD1 or TRBD2 (5 bases each). Germline CDR1 and CDR2: MGHRA and YSYEKL. The CDR3 runs 15 residues. The CDR3 is CASGQEPGPQETQYF. The DNA of the CDR3 is TGCGCCAGCGGCCAAGAACCGGGACCTCAAGAGACCCAGTACTTC.

J is TRBJ1-2 and V is TRBV7-9; a possible D gene is TRBD1 (5 bases). The CDR3 totals 14 residues. Germline V CDR1 and CDR2: SEHNR, FQNEAQ (reference sequence). The V gene lost 2 bases and the J gene lost 4 bases, with 11 bases spanning the gap. The CDR3 loop is CASSLIDSPYGYTF. The CDR3 DNA follows: TGTGCCAGCAGCTTAATCGACAGTCCCTATGGCTACACCTTC.

Ten or more counts support this clonotype. The rearrangement links TRBV9 to TRBJ1-1; 10 nucleotides match TRBD1. The junction had 13 bases not matched to a gene; V was cut back by 0 bases and J by 5 bases. The CDR3 consists of 18 residues. Germline CDR1 and CDR2: SGDLS and YYNGEE. The CDR3 sequence is CASSVATGQGMAPTEAFF. The DNA of the CDR3 is TGTGCCAGCAGCGTAGCTACGGGACAGGGGATGGCCCCGACTGAAGCTTTCTTT.

Regarding this clonotype: The junction shows a germline mismatch at one end, possibly a read error. The gene calls are TRBV6-6 and TRBJ2-3; D not certain. The CDR3 contains 11 residues. From germline, CDR1 is MNHNY and CDR2 SVGAGI (reference sequence). CDR3 protein: CAGSLPDTQYF. DNA of the CDR3: TGTGCCGGCAGCCTCCCAGATACGCAGTATTTT.

This clonotype was observed at least ten times. The V and J genes are TRBV5-6 and TRBJ2-5; possibly TRBD1 for D (5 bases). The CDR3 totals 13 residues. V was cut by 0 bases and J by 4 bases, with 7 bases left in between. Germline CDR1 and CDR2: SGHDT and YYEEEE. CDR3 DNA sequence: TGTGCCAGCAGCTTGGTCCAGGGAGAGACCCAGTACTTC. Protein: CASSLVQGETQYF.

The chain employs TRBV19 and TRBJ1-5; D ambiguous. V lost 2 bases to trimming and J lost 0 bases, with 8 bases between them. The CDR3 runs to 15 residues. Per the germline V gene, CDR1 is LNHDA and CDR2 is SQIVND (reference sequence). In DNA form, the CDR3 reads TGTGCCAGTAGTATATACGATTATAGCAATCAGCCCCAGCATTTT. It codes for CASSIYDYSNQPQHF. The full variable domain, rest sourced from reference TRBV19 and TRBJ1-5, is DGGITQSPKYLFRKEGQNVTLSCEQNLNHDAMYWYRQDPGQGLRLIYYSQIVNDFQKGDIAEGYSVSREKKESFPLTVTSAQKNPTAFYLCASSIYDYSNQPQHFGDGTRLSIL.

In its sample, this clonotype was seen a few times. The chain employs TRBV6-2 or TRBV6-3 and TRBJ2-5, with D maybe TRBD2 (6 bases). V was shortened by 5 bases and J by 2 bases, with 15 bases between the two germline ends. CDR1 is MNHEY, CDR2 SVGEGT, per germline. This CDR3 region has 15 residues. CDR3 region: CASSQLAVPQETQYF. DNA of the CDR3: TGTGCCAGCAGTCAGTTAGCGGTTCCACAAGAGACCCAGTACTTC.

This clonotype was seen repeatedly, ten times or more. The V call is TRBV9, the J call TRBJ2-1; D uncertain. The length of the CDR3 is 13 residues. Trimming took off 4 bases at V and 4 bases at J, with 9 bases between the two ends. Germline lookup yields CDR1 SGDLS and CDR2 YYNGEE. CDR3 loop: CASSRQDYNEQFF. In nucleotides, the CDR3 is TGTGCCAGCAGCCGGCAGGATTACAATGAGCAGTTCTTC.

This clonotype came up many times. The chain links TRBV6-1 to TRBJ2-6, with a tentative D call TRBD1 (6 bases). CDR1 is MNHNS, CDR2 SASEGT, per germline. The V gene lost 7 bases and the J gene lost 4 bases, with 20 bases spanning the gap. This CDR3 comprises 17 residues. The CDR3 loop is CASTEDSTLYGANVLTF. CDR3 DNA: TGTGCCAGCACCGAGGACAGTACGCTTTACGGGGCCAACGTCCTGACTTTC.

Ten or more counts support this clonotype. The chain has TRBV4-3 and TRBJ2-3; no clear D gene. The CDR3 runs to 16 residues. Deletions cut 1 base from V and 0 bases from J, with 11 bases between. CDR1 is LGHNA, CDR2 YSLEER, per germline. CDR3 sequence: CASSQASGTSTDTQYF. CDR3 coding DNA: TGCGCCAGCAGCCAAGCCTCCGGTACTAGCACAGATACGCAGTATTTT.

This clonotype has ten or more counts. V usage is TRBV5-4 and J usage is TRBJ1-1; no clear D gene. Deletions cut 5 bases from V and 1 base from J, with 12 bases between. The CDR3 is 14 amino acids. CDR1 is SGHNT, CDR2 YYREEE, per germline (reference sequence). The chain's CDR3 is CASSHGVGNTEAFF. The CDR3 nucleotides read TGTGCCAGCAGTCACGGGGTTGGGAACACTGAAGCTTTCTTT.

This clonotype has only a few counts. The chain is built from TRBV10-3 and TRBJ2-1; 7 positions agree with TRBD1. With V trimmed by 0 bases and J by 4 bases, 3 bases remained unmatched. In germline, CDR1 is ENHRY, CDR2 SYGVKD. The CDR3 is 15 residues long. This chain's CDR3 is CAISESQGVYNEQFF. CDR3 nucleotides: TGTGCCATCAGTGAGTCCCAGGGGGTTTACAATGAGCAGTTCTTC.

The V call is TRBV28, the J call TRBJ2-7, with 14 bases lining up with TRBD2. This CDR3 is built from 17 residues. V trimming: 6 bases; J trimming: 4 bases; junction bases outside the gene matches: 11. Looked up from germline, CDR1 is MDHEN and CDR2 is SYDVKM. The CDR3 DNA is TGTGCCAGCAGCACCCCCGGGACTAGCGGGAGTTGGTACGAGCAGTACTTC. Translated, it gives CASSTPGTSGSWYEQYF.

V and J are TRBV20-1 and TRBJ2-3; TRBD2 matches 11 bases. The CDR3 sequence is 17 residues long. J was trimmed by 3 bases and V by 4 bases; bases with no gene match: 12. Looked up from germline, CDR1 is DFQATT and CDR2 is SNEGSKA (reference sequence). For the CDR3, the DNA is TGCAGTGCTACCCACCTTGCTAGCGGGAGGTTGACAGATACGCAGTATTTT. This gives the protein CSATHLASGRLTDTQYF.

This clonotype has ten or more counts. The chain uses TRBV5-6 and TRBJ2-6; D is perhaps TRBD1 (5 bases). Germline loops: CDR1 SGHDT, CDR2 YYEEEE. CDR3 length: 16 residues. V was pared by 5 bases and J by 0 bases, with 12 bases between. The CDR3 region has the DNA TGTGCCAGCAGTTTTGACAGCAGCTCTGGGGCCAACGTCCTGACTTTC. Translating gives CASSFDSSSGANVLTF.

Worth noting for this clonotype: A read error may be the cause here, since a much bigger clone is one base away. V is TRBV10-3 and J is TRBJ2-6; the match to TRBD1 covers 11 bases. The CDR3 has 17 amino acids. CDR1 and CDR2 from the germline V gene are ENHRY and SYGVKD. The CDR3 nucleotides read TGTGCCATCAGCAGGACAGGGGGCCTCTCTGGGGCCAACGTCCTGCCTTTC. This encodes CAISRTGGLSGANVLPF.